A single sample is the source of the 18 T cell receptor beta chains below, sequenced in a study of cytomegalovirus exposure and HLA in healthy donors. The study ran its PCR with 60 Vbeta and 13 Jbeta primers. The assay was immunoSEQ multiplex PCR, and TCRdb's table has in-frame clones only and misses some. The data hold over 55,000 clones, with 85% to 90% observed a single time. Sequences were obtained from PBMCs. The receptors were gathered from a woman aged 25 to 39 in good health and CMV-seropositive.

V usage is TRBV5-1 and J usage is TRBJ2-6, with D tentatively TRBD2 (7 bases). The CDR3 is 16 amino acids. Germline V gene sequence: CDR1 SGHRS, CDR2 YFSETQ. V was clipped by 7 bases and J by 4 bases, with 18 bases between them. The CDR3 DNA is TGCGCCAGCGCCCCTGGGGGGGGGCAAGGGGCCAACGTCCTGACTTTC. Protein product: CASAPGGGQGANVLTF.

The CDR3 bases are TGTGCCAGCAGCCCCCTAGAGACCCAGTACTTC. The encoded protein is CASSPLETQYF. The gene calls are TRBV7-9 and TRBJ2-5; no clear D gene. This CDR3 has 11 residues. Germline assignment: CDR1 SEHNR and CDR2 FQNEAQ (reference sequence). Trimming removed 5 bases at V and 4 bases at J, with 5 bases between.

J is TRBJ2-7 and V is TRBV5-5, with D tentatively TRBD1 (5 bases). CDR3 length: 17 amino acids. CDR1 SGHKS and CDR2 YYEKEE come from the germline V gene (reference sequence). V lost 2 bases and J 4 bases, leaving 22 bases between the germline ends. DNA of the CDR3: TGTGCCAGCAGCTTCAGGCAGGGCTCCATCCTCGTTTACGAGCAGTACTTC. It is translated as CASSFRQGSILVYEQYF.

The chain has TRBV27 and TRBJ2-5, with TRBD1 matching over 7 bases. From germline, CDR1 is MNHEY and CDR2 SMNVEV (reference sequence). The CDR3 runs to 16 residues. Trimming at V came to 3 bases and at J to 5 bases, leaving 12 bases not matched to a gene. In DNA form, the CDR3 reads TGTGCCAGCAGTTTCTCCAAAAGGGGGCTGGTCGAGACCCAGTACTTC. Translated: CASSFSKRGLVETQYF.

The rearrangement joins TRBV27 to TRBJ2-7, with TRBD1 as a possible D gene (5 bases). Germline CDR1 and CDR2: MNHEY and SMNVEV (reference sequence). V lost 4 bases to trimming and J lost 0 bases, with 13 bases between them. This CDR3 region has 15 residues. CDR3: CASSSRVVSSYEQYF. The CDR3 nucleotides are TGTGCCAGCAGTTCCAGGGTCGTTAGCTCCTACGAGCAGTACTTC.

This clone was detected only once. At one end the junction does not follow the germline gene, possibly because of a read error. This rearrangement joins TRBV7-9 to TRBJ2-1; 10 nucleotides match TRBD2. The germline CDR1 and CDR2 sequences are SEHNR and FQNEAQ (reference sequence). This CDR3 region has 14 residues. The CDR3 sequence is CAGSSRGLATEQFF. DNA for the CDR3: TGTGCCGGCAGCTCTCGGGGACTAGCGACTGAGCAGTTCTTC.

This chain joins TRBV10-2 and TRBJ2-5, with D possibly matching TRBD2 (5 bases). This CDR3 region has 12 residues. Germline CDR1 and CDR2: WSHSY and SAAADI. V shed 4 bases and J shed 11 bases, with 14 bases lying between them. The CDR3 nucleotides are TGCGCCAGCAGTGGAGGAGTCTGGGAGCAGTACTTC. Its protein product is CASSGGVWEQYF.

CDR3 DNA: TGTGCCAGCAGTCCCCTCTGGGCGAACAATGAGCAGTTCTTC. This encodes CASSPLWANNEQFF. This chain uses TRBV6-1 with TRBJ2-1; unclear D gene. Trimming removed 5 bases at V and 5 bases at J, with 13 bases between. Germline V gene data show CDR1 as MNHNS and CDR2 as SASEGT. There are 14 residues in the CDR3.

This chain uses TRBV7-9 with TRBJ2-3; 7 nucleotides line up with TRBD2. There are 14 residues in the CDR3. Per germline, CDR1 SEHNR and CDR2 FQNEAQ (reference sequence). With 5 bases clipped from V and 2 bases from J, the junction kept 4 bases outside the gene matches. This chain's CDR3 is CASSEGGITDTQYF. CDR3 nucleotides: TGTGCCAGCAGCGAGGGAGGGATCACAGATACGCAGTATTTT.

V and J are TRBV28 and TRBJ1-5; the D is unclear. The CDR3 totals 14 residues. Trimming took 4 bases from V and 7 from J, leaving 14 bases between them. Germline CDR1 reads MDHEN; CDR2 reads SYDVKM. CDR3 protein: CASSWEQSRQPQHF. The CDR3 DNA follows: TGTGCCAGCAGTTGGGAGCAATCGCGCCAGCCCCAGCATTTT.

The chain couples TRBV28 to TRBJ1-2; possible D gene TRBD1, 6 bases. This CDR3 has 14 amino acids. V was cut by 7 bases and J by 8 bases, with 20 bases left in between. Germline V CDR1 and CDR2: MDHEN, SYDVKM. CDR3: CASNHRPGGGGYTF. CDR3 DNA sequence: TGTGCCAGCAACCACCGACCCGGGGGGGGCGGCTACACCTTC.

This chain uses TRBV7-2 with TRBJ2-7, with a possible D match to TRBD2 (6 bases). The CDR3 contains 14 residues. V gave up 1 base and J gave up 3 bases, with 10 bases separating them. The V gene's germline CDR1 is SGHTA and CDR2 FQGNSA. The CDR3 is CASSLGTTNYEQYF. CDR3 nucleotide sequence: TGTGCCAGCAGCTTAGGGACTACCAACTACGAGCAGTACTTC.

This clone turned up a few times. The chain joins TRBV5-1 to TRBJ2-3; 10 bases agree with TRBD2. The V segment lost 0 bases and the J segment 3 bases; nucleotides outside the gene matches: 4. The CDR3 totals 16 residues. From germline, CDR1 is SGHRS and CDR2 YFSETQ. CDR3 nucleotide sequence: TGCGCCAGCAGCTTGGGGACTAGCGGACGTACAGATACGCAGTATTTT. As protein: CASSLGTSGRTDTQYF.

This CDR3 reads CASSYNYGYTF. DNA of the CDR3: TGTGCCAGCAGTTATAACTATGGCTACACCTTC. The genes are TRBV6-1 and TRBJ1-2; D ambiguous. The CDR3 covers 11 residues. CDR1 and CDR2 (germline): MNHNS, SASEGT. Between the trimmed V and J ends, which lost 5 bases and 1 base, there was a span of 2 bases.

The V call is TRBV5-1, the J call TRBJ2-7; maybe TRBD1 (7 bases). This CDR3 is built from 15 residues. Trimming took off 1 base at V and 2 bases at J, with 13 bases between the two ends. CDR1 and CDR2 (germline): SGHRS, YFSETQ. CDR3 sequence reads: CASSLQGGTPYEQYF. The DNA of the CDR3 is TGCGCCAGCAGCTTGCAGGGGGGAACGCCCTACGAGCAGTACTTC.

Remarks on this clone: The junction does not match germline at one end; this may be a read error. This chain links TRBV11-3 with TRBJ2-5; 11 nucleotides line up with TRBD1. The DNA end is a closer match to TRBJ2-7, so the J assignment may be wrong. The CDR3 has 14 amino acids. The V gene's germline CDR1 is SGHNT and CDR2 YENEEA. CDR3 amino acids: CAGRRSGTGGEQYF. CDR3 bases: TGTGCCGGCAGAAGATCCGGGACAGGGGGCGAGCAGTACTTC.

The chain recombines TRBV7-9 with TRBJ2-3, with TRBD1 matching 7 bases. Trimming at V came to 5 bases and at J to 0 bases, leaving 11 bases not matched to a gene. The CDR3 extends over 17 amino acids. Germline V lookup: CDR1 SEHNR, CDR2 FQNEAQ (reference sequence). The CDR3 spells CASSAQATGSSTDTQYF. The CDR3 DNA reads TGTGCCAGCAGCGCCCAAGCGACAGGGTCTAGCACAGATACGCAGTATTTT.

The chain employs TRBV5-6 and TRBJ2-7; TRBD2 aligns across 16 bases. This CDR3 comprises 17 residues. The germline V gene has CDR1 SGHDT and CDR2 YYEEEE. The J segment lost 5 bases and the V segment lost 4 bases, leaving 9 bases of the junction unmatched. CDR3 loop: CASSTPGLAGGPHEQYF. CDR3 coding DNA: TGTGCCAGCAGCACACCGGGACTAGCGGGAGGGCCCCACGAGCAGTACTTC. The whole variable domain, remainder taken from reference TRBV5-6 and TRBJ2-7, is DAGVTQSPTHLIKTRGQQVTLRCSPKSGHDTVSWYQQALGQGPQFIFQYYEEEERQRGNFPDRFSGHQFPNYSSELNVNALLLGDSALYLCASSTPGLAGGPHEQYFGPGTRLTVT.